These 32 T cell receptor beta chains were all obtained from the same sample, sequenced in a study of cytomegalovirus exposure and HLA in healthy donors (TCRdb year 2017). The library was built by means of the immunoSEQ multiplex PCR assay. The multiplex PCR relied on a mix of 60 forward primers for TCR Vbeta segments and 13 reverse primers for TCR Jbeta segments. Not all clones reach the TCRdb copy of this immuneACCESS table, which keeps in-frame sequences only. Checked studies attribute under half of the gap to unresolved V genes and leave the rest unexplained. The sample table lists approximately 77,000 clones, around 84% of them with a count of one. The top ten clones comprise approximately 4.5% of the sample. Sequencing input: PBMCs. These receptors originate from a man aged 40-49 years in good health and CMV-seronegative.

For this clone: A much larger clone sits a single nucleotide away, making a read error possible. The rearrangement joins TRBV29-1 to TRBJ1-1; the D is unclear. The CDR3 totals 11 residues. Germline V CDR1 and CDR2: SQVTM, ANQGSEA. Trimming stripped 7 bases from V and 3 bases from J, with 9 bases between. CDR3 DNA sequence: TGCAGCGCAGTGATGTACACTGAAGCTTTCTTT. This encodes CSAVMYTEAFF.

This clone was recorded a few times. The chain employs TRBV7-6 and TRBJ2-5, with 12 bases identical to TRBD2. Germline CDR1 SGHVS, CDR2 FNYEAQ. This CDR3 is built from 15 residues. The V segment lost 5 bases and the J segment 3 bases; nucleotides outside the gene matches: 4. CDR3 residues: CASSPRTSGKETQYF. In nucleotides, the CDR3 is TGTGCCAGCAGCCCCAGGACTAGCGGGAAAGAGACCCAGTACTTC. Filled out from reference TRBV7-6 and TRBJ2-5, the complete variable domain reads GAGVSQSPRYKVTKRGQDVALRCDPISGHVSLYWYRQALGQGPEFLTYFNYEAQQDKSGLPNDRFSAERPEGSISTLTIQRTEQRDSAMYRCASSPRTSGKETQYFGPGTRLLVL.

This chain links TRBV30 with TRBJ2-1; 7 bases match TRBD2. J lost 7 bases, V lost 0 bases, and 18 bases had no gene match. Germline V gene sequence: CDR1 GTSNPN, CDR2 SVGIG (reference sequence). This CDR3 has 18 residues. CDR3 protein: CAWSVRGWAGAPKNEQFF. DNA of the CDR3: TGTGCCTGGAGTGTACGGGGATGGGCGGGAGCCCCTAAAAATGAGCAGTTCTTC. Based on the CDR3 plus reference TRBV30 and TRBJ2-1, the full variable domain is SQTIHQWPATLVQPVGSPLSLECTVEGTSNPNLYWYRQAAGRGLQLLFYSVGIGQISSEVPQNLSASRPQDRQFILSSKKLLLSDSGFYLCAWSVRGWAGAPKNEQFFGPGTRLTVL.

The chain employs TRBV29-1 and TRBJ2-7; 14 positions match TRBD2. Trimming cost V 5 bases and J 0 bases; bases outside gene matches: 6. Per the germline V gene, CDR1 is SQVTM and CDR2 is ANQGSEA. The CDR3 totals 16 residues. The CDR3 reads CSVFPGTSGSSYEQYF. The DNA of the CDR3 is TGCAGCGTTTTTCCCGGGACTAGCGGGAGCTCCTACGAGCAGTACTTC.

The V call is TRBV10-3, the J call TRBJ2-1; 11 bases are a match to TRBD2. Germline-derived CDR1 and CDR2 are ENHRY and SYGVKD. V was clipped by 6 bases and J by 6 bases; unmatched bases: 4. This CDR3 has 14 residues. The CDR3 nucleotides read TGTGCCATCAGCACCGGGACTAGCGGCAATGAGCAGTTCTTC. It specifies CAISTGTSGNEQFF.

The gene calls are TRBV30 and TRBJ2-1; 7 bases map to TRBD2. The CDR3 runs 13 residues. With 8 bases clipped from V and 2 bases from J, the junction kept 6 bases outside the gene matches. CDR1 is GTSNPN, CDR2 SVGIG, per germline (reference sequence). CDR3 region: CARGRGAYNEQFF. CDR3 nucleotides: TGTGCCCGTGGACGGGGGGCCTACAATGAGCAGTTCTTC.

This chain uses TRBV4-2 with TRBJ2-7; D perhaps matches TRBD2 (6 bases). Germline loops: CDR1 LGHNA, CDR2 YNFKEQ. The CDR3 runs 14 residues. V shed 0 bases and J shed 1 base, with 7 bases lying between them. The CDR3 bases are TGTGCCAGCAGCCAAGATGCGGGGTCCTACGAGCAGTACTTC. Protein product: CASSQDAGSYEQYF.

This sequence joins TRBV6-1 and TRBJ1-5; 7 bases agree with TRBD1. The CDR3 has 15 residues. CDR1 is MNHNS and CDR2 is SASEGT in the germline V gene. V lost 6 bases to trimming and J lost 7 bases; unmatched junction nucleotides: 12. The CDR3, as DNA: TGTGCCAGCAGCACAAGACAGGGTGTAGGCCAGCCCCAGCATTTT. This gives the protein CASSTRQGVGQPQHF.

The chain links TRBV28 to TRBJ1-4; D gene unclear. This CDR3 contains 14 residues. Germline CDR1 is MDHEN and CDR2 is SYDVKM. V lost 3 bases, J lost 1 base, and 6 bases lay in between. CDR3 region: CASSLFLTNEKLFF. CDR3 sequence (DNA): TGTGCCAGCAGTTTGTTTCTAACTAATGAAAAACTGTTTTTT.

This rearrangement joins TRBV30 to TRBJ2-7; D not certain. Germline V gene lookup returns CDR1 GTSNPN and CDR2 SVGIG (reference sequence). This CDR3 has 12 amino acids. Trimming cost V 6 bases and J 0 bases, with 9 bases left between them. CDR3 bases: TGTGCCTGTGAACTTGACTCCTACGAGCAGTACTTC. This codes for CACELDSYEQYF. Full variable domain (rest looked up from reference TRBV30 and TRBJ2-7): SQTIHQWPATLVQPVGSPLSLECTVEGTSNPNLYWYRQAAGRGLQLLFYSVGIGQISSEVPQNLSASRPQDRQFILSSKKLLLSDSGFYLCACELDSYEQYFGPGTRLTVT.

This chain links TRBV11-3 with TRBJ1-1; D might be TRBD1 (5 bases). The V end was cut by 5 bases, the J end by 1 base, with 8 bases between. Germline V gives CDR1 SGHNT, CDR2 YENEEA. The CDR3 loop spans 13 amino acids. The CDR3, as DNA: TGTGCCAGCAGCCGGGGGGGGAACACTGAAGCTTTCTTT. Amino acids: CASSRGGNTEAFF.

This chain joins TRBV30 and TRBJ2-2; D is ambiguous. V was pared by 0 bases and J by 6 bases, with 5 bases between. CDR3 size: 12 residues. The germline gives CDR1 GTSNPN, CDR2 SVGIG (reference sequence). CDR3 nucleotide sequence: TGTGCCTGGAGTGTGCGTCCCGGGGAGCTGTTTTTT. Protein: CAWSVRPGELFF.

The V call is TRBV19, the J call TRBJ2-5; TRBD1 aligns across 9 bases. Trimming took 9 bases from V and 5 from J; bases not matched to a gene: 7. There are 13 residues in the CDR3. Germline CDR1 LNHDA, CDR2 SQIVND (reference sequence). CDR3 sequence (DNA): TGTGCCAGCACGACAGGGGGACGGGAGACCCAGTACTTC. This translates into CASTTGGRETQYF.

The rearrangement uses TRBV28 and TRBJ2-1; 10 bases line up with TRBD2. This CDR3 is built from 17 residues. CDR1 is MDHEN, CDR2 SYDVKM, per germline. The J segment lost 4 bases and the V segment lost 4 bases, leaving 10 bases of the junction unmatched. In DNA, the CDR3 is TGTGCCAGCAGTTCCAGCGGGAGGGTGATTTCATACAATGAGCAGTTCTTC. Encoded protein: CASSSSGRVISYNEQFF.

J is TRBJ2-1 and V is TRBV11-2, with D possibly matching TRBD1 (6 bases). Germline CDR1 is SGHAT and CDR2 is FQNNGV. V lost 1 base, J lost 9 bases, and 7 bases lay in between. CDR3 length: 12 amino acids. The CDR3 DNA follows: TGTGCCAGCAGCTTAGTAGGGGGTGAGCAGTTCTTC. This sequence encodes CASSLVGGEQFF.

The V and J genes are TRBV28 and TRBJ2-1, with 10 bases lining up with TRBD2. Trimming took 5 bases from V and 4 from J; bases not matched to a gene: 11. Germline values: CDR1 MDHEN, CDR2 SYDVKM. The CDR3 sequence is 17 residues long. The CDR3 reads CASSTRMASGSYNEQFF. In DNA, the CDR3 is TGTGCCAGCAGTACCCGCATGGCTAGCGGGAGTTACAATGAGCAGTTCTTC.

This clone was seen once. The chain couples TRBV29-1 to TRBJ2-1, with 11 positions matching TRBD2. CDR1 is SQVTM and CDR2 is ANQGSEA in the germline V gene. The CDR3 runs 14 residues. V lost 3 bases and J lost 4; bases outside the gene matches: 2. CDR3 DNA sequence: TGCAGCGTTGAGGGACTAGCGGCGTACAATGAGCAGTTCTTC. Residues: CSVEGLAAYNEQFF.

The chain has TRBV7-2 and TRBJ2-3; TRBD2 agrees at 7 bases. In germline, CDR1 is SGHTA, CDR2 FQGNSA. The junction had 13 bases not matched to a gene; V was cut back by 3 bases and J by 4 bases. This CDR3 spans 17 amino acids. The DNA of the CDR3 is TGTGCCAGCAGCTTTCTAGGATGGGGAGGGTTCCCAGATACGCAGTATTTT. Protein product: CASSFLGWGGFPDTQYF.

The CDR3 DNA follows: TGTGCCAGCAAGCGACGGGGGACTGAAGCTTTCTTT. Amino acid sequence: CASKRRGTEAFF. V and J are TRBV28 and TRBJ1-1; D is possibly TRBD1 (5 bases). Trimming took off 7 bases at V and 5 bases at J, with 11 bases between the two ends. The germline gives CDR1 MDHEN, CDR2 SYDVKM. The CDR3 spans 12 residues.

The chain employs TRBV7-3 and TRBJ2-2, with 11 bases fitting TRBD2. The CDR3 contains 14 residues. V was clipped by 10 bases and J by 7 bases; unmatched bases: 8. Germline-derived CDR1 and CDR2 are SGHTA and FQGTGA. The CDR3 DNA is TGTGCCACCGCCCGACTAGCGGGGCTCGGGGAGCTGTTTTTT. Amino acid sequence: CATARLAGLGELFF.

The V and J genes are TRBV29-1 and TRBJ2-7; D remains ambiguous. Germline CDR1 reads SQVTM; CDR2 reads ANQGSEA. The ends were cut back, 3 bases at V and 2 bases at J, with 8 bases in the middle. This CDR3 comprises 12 residues. CDR3: CSVDSSTYEQYF. The CDR3, as DNA: TGCAGCGTTGACTCAAGCACCTACGAGCAGTACTTC.

This chain uses TRBV5-1 with TRBJ1-3; D perhaps matches TRBD1 (5 bases). In germline, CDR1 is SGHRS, CDR2 YFSETQ. The V and J ends lost 0 bases and 1 base respectively, with 11 bases between them. The CDR3 has 16 residues. The CDR3 loop reads CASSLDRLWSGNTIYF. The DNA of the CDR3 is TGCGCCAGCAGCTTGGACAGGCTTTGGTCTGGAAACACCATATATTTT. Complete variable domain (other parts from reference TRBV5-1 and TRBJ1-3): KAGVTQTPRYLIKTRGQQVTLSCSPISGHRSVSWYQQTPGQGLQFLFEYFSETQRNKGNFPGRFSGRQFSNSRSEMNVSTLELGDSALYLCASSLDRLWSGNTIYFGEGSWLTVV.

This rearrangement joins TRBV4-1 to TRBJ1-2; tentatively, D is TRBD1 (5 bases). This CDR3 region has 16 residues. Germline CDR1 and CDR2: MGHRA and YSYEKL. The V end lost 1 base, the J end lost 1 base, and 13 bases lay between the germline ends. As DNA, the CDR3 is TGCGCCAGCAGCCAAGGTGGGGCGGACTATAACTATGGCTACACCTTC. Translation: CASSQGGADYNYGYTF.

V and J are TRBV6-6 and TRBJ1-6; TRBD1 matches 8 bases. V lost 8 bases to trimming and J lost 13 bases; unmatched junction nucleotides: 10. This CDR3 comprises 13 residues. From germline, CDR1 is MNHNY and CDR2 SVGAGI (reference sequence). The CDR3 loop reads CASADRAIRPLHF. The CDR3 region has the DNA TGTGCCAGCGCGGACAGGGCTATTAGGCCCCTCCACTTT.

The chain carries TRBV27 and TRBJ2-1; possible D gene TRBD1, 8 bases. Germline assignment: CDR1 MNHEY and CDR2 SMNVEV (reference sequence). This CDR3 is 17 amino acids long. V dropped 4 bases and J dropped 4 bases, with 20 bases sitting between them. CDR3 sequence: CASSYAQGGTGYNEQFF. CDR3 sequence (DNA): TGTGCCAGCAGTTACGCCCAGGGGGGGACAGGATACAATGAGCAGTTCTTC.

The rearrangement joins TRBV2 to TRBJ1-2; D might be TRBD1 (5 bases). CDR3 size: 12 residues. Germline values: CDR1 SNHLY, CDR2 FYNNEI. V was trimmed by 4 bases and J by 7 bases, leaving 10 bases between them. CDR3 bases: TGTGCCAGCAGTGTTGGGGCACGTGGCTACACCTTC. As protein: CASSVGARGYTF.

The chain employs TRBV5-1 and TRBJ1-1; D might be TRBD1 (5 bases). Trimming cost V 6 bases and J 1 base, with 19 bases left between them. The CDR3 consists of 16 residues. Germline lookup yields CDR1 SGHRS and CDR2 YFSETQ. CDR3 nucleotide sequence: TGCGCCAGCACCCCCACTGGGGGGATGGGGAACACTGAAGCTTTCTTT. This gives the protein CASTPTGGMGNTEAFF.

The CDR3 nucleotides are TGTGCCAGCAGCCCCCGTGCGGGAGGCTCCTACGAGCAGTACTTC. Translated: CASSPRAGGSYEQYF. This rearrangement joins TRBV9 to TRBJ2-7; the match to TRBD2 covers 8 bases. In germline, CDR1 is SGDLS, CDR2 YYNGEE. The CDR3 consists of 15 residues. V gave up 4 bases and J gave up 0 bases; unmatched junction bases: 6.

The gene calls are TRBV7-2 and TRBJ2-7, with a possible D match to TRBD1 (5 bases). The CDR3 sequence is 13 residues long. V lost 5 bases to trimming and J lost 2 bases, with 10 bases between them. From germline, CDR1 is SGHTA and CDR2 FQGNSA. The CDR3 is CASSLLTAYEQYF. For the CDR3, the DNA is TGTGCCAGCAGCCTCCTGACAGCCTACGAGCAGTACTTC.

The chain is built from TRBV6-1 and TRBJ1-1; 8 bases map to TRBD1. The germline V gene encodes CDR1 MNHNS and CDR2 SASEGT. There are 14 residues in the CDR3. The junction had 8 bases not matched to a gene; V was cut back by 7 bases and J by 4 bases. The CDR3, as DNA: TGTGCCAGCAAGATGGACAGGGTCGTCACTGAAGCTTTCTTT. Translation gives CASKMDRVVTEAFF.

This chain joins TRBV7-2 and TRBJ2-5; 7 nucleotides line up with TRBD1. This CDR3 spans 15 amino acids. V gave up 5 bases and J gave up 5 bases; unmatched junction bases: 11. Germline V gene sequence: CDR1 SGHTA, CDR2 FQGNSA. The DNA for the CDR3 is TGTGCCAGCAGCCTAGGGACAGCTCAGGGGGAGACCCAGTACTTC. As protein: CASSLGTAQGETQYF.

The rearrangement links TRBV4-3 to TRBJ2-1; 8 nucleotides match TRBD2. The CDR3 covers 16 residues. CDR1 and CDR2 (germline): LGHNA, YSLEER. V lost 4 bases and J lost 2; bases outside the gene matches: 7. CDR3 sequence: CASSLVAGNPYNEQFF. The CDR3 DNA sequence: TGCGCCAGCAGCCTCGTAGCGGGAAACCCCTACAATGAGCAGTTCTTC.